A single sample is the source of the 5 T cell receptor beta chains below, sequenced in a study of blood T cell repertoires in COVID-19. Profiled with immunoSEQ multiplex PCR; TCRdb holds only in-frame clones, not every one. The sample yields roughly 140,000 clones, around four fifths seen once. The sample comprised peripheral blood. Receptors were obtained from a human donor in a cohort sampled during active COVID-19.

The chain couples TRBV19 to TRBJ1-1; unclear D gene. Germline lookup yields CDR1 LNHDA and CDR2 SQIVND (reference sequence). CDR3 length equals 16 residues. Trimming left V 3 bases short and J 2 bases short, with 16 bases between. CDR3 region: CASSMGSIQLNTEAFF. DNA of the CDR3: TGTGCCAGTAGTATGGGCAGTATCCAATTAAACACTGAAGCTTTCTTT.

The chain employs TRBV19 and TRBJ1-4; maybe TRBD1 (6 bases). This CDR3 is built from 12 residues. The germline gives CDR1 LNHDA, CDR2 SQIVND (reference sequence). Trimming removed 9 bases from V and 12 bases from J, with 17 bases in between. CDR3 sequence reads: CASHTRRGELFF. Here the CDR3 DNA reads TGTGCCAGCCACACCCGCAGGGGAGAACTGTTTTTT.

Only a few counts were recorded for this clone. The chain links TRBV7-8 to TRBJ1-2, with 7 bases that match TRBD1. V lost 5 bases to trimming and J lost 4 bases; unmatched junction nucleotides: 7. The length of the CDR3 is 14 residues. Germline loops: CDR1 SGHVS, CDR2 FQNEAQ. Here the CDR3 DNA reads TGTGCCAGCAGCCCCGGACAGGCCTTCTATGGCTACACCTTC. As protein: CASSPGQAFYGYTF.

The V gene is TRBV7-2, the J gene TRBJ1-1; D is possibly TRBD1 (6 bases). Germline CDR1 SGHTA, CDR2 FQGNSA. CDR3 length equals 16 residues. Trimming pared 5 bases from V and 1 base from J, leaving 17 bases between. Written as DNA, the CDR3 is TGTGCCAGCAGCCCGGGGGGGGCAGTCCGGAACACTGAAGCTTTCTTT. It translates to CASSPGGAVRNTEAFF.

The J gene is TRBJ1-6, the V gene TRBV5-6, with D uncertain. Trimming removed 7 bases from V and 10 bases from J, with 21 bases in between. The germline V gene has CDR1 SGHDT and CDR2 YYEEEE. The CDR3 totals 15 residues. This CDR3 is CASHLSDSGGSPLHF. The CDR3 coding sequence is TGTGCCAGCCATCTCTCGGACTCCGGAGGGTCACCCCTCCACTTT.